These 21 T cell receptor beta chains came from one sample sequenced in a study of human T cells and chemical hapten exposure. Noted time point: pre-sensitization, week 0. Treatment in this sample: therapeutic diphenylcyclopropenone sensitization with weekly scalp DPC. TCRdb ran MiXCR on the RACE reads and lists one entry per CDR3 protein. The table shows over 300,000 distinct CDR3 sequences, with roughly 5.3% occurring only once. The specimen was whole blood, collected in connection with sensitization to the hapten diphenylcyclopropenone (DPC). Source of these receptors: a woman between 45 and 65 years old with alopecia areata. Some clones in this sample may be carry-over from other donors' samples.

The rearrangement joins TRBV4-3 to TRBJ2-2; 9 nucleotides agree with TRBD2. CDR3 length: 17 amino acids. The V gene's germline CDR1 is LGHNA and CDR2 YSLEER. J lost 8 bases, V lost 2 bases, and 12 bases had no gene match. The CDR3 DNA reads as TGCGCCAGCAGCCAATCCCCGGGACTAGCTGAGCCTGGGGAGCTGTTTTTT. This gives the protein CASSQSPGLAEPGELFF.

Comments on this clonotype: A much larger clone lies a single base off, so this may be a read error. The chain links TRBV29-1 to TRBJ2-1; a weak D match, TRBD2 (5 bases). CDR1 is SQVTM and CDR2 is ANQGSEA in the germline V gene. This CDR3 contains 15 residues. CDR3 nucleotides: TGCAGCGTTGAAGAGGGCAAGCGGAGCTACAATGTGCAGTTCTTC. Translation: CSVEEGKRSYNVQFF.

This chain links TRBV5-6 with TRBJ1-5, with TRBD1 matching over 7 bases. J was trimmed by 4 bases and V by 0 bases; bases with no gene match: 4. The V gene's germline CDR1 is SGHDT and CDR2 YYEEEE. The CDR3 loop spans 15 amino acids. In DNA, the CDR3 is TGTGCCAGCAGCTTGGAGGGGGCTTTTAATCAGCCCCAGCATTTT. It yields the protein CASSLEGAFNQPQHF.

This clonotype was detected many times. The chain links TRBV4-3 to TRBJ1-2; D gene unclear. The CDR3 covers 14 residues. Trimming left V 0 bases short and J 4 bases short, with 9 bases between. Germline assignment: CDR1 LGHNA and CDR2 YSLEER. The CDR3: CASSQESGPYGYTF. CDR3 DNA: TGCGCCAGCAGCCAAGAGTCAGGACCCTATGGCTACACCTTC.

At least ten counts were recorded for this clonotype. V and J are TRBV6-4 and TRBJ2-2, with 10 positions matching TRBD1. Trimming took 6 bases from V and 0 from J; bases not matched to a gene: 7. The CDR3 runs to 17 residues. Germline V gene sequence: CDR1 MRHNA, CDR2 SNTAGT. The CDR3 nucleotides are TGTGCCAGCAGCCGCTCCGGGACAGGGGCGAACACCGGGGAGCTGTTTTTT. This encodes CASSRSGTGANTGELFF.

In its sample, this clonotype was seen many times. The chain recombines TRBV20-1 with TRBJ1-6; D is uncertain. This CDR3 spans 15 amino acids. The germline gives CDR1 DFQATT, CDR2 SNEGSKA (reference sequence). The germline V and J ends were trimmed by 6 bases and 1 base, with 13 bases remaining between them. The CDR3 DNA is TGCAGTGCGGCACAACGCAGGTCCTATAATTCACCCCTCCACTTT. Protein: CSAAQRRSYNSPLHF.

This sequence joins TRBV20-1 and TRBJ2-1; D unclear. CDR1 is DFQATT and CDR2 is SNEGSKA in the germline V gene (reference sequence). This CDR3 is built from 15 residues. The ends were cut back, 2 bases at V and 0 bases at J, with 11 bases in the middle. As DNA, the CDR3 is TGCAGTGCTAGACTAGGCCAAAGCTCCTACAATGAGCAGTTCTTC. Amino acid sequence: CSARLGQSSYNEQFF.

V gene TRBV4-3 combines with J gene TRBJ2-2; 10 bases map to TRBD2. This CDR3 has 19 residues. Losses at the gene ends were 3 bases for V and 4 bases for J; bases not matched to a gene: 14. Germline V gives CDR1 LGHNA, CDR2 YSLEER. The CDR3 DNA sequence: TGCGCCAGCAGCCAGGATCCGAGCGGGAGGGATTCGGGCACCGGGGAGCTGTTTTTT. This encodes CASSQDPSGRDSGTGELFF.

Only a few counts were recorded for this clonotype. The chain has TRBV10-1 and TRBJ1-1, with D maybe TRBD1 (5 bases). The CDR3 loop spans 13 amino acids. Germline CDR1 is WNHNN and CDR2 is SYGVQD (reference sequence). Trimming took off 0 bases at V and 3 bases at J, with 5 bases between the two ends. The CDR3: CASSESGDTEAFF. The CDR3 bases are TGCGCCAGCAGTGAGTCAGGGGACACTGAAGCTTTCTTT.

A word on this clonotype: The CDR3 ends on some other residue instead of the conserved phenylalanine or tryptophan, so this is likely a read error. This chain joins TRBV12-3 or TRBV12-4 and TRBJ2-3, with 7 bases matching TRBD2. There are 14 residues in the CDR3. The V segment lost 3 bases and the J segment 4 bases; nucleotides outside the gene matches: 4. The CDR3 sequence is CASSLGGGADTQYI. Written as DNA, the CDR3 is TGTGCCAGCAGTTTGGGCGGGGGTGCAGATACGCAGTATATT.

This clonotype was observed many times. The V call is TRBV5-1, the J call TRBJ2-7; possible D gene TRBD2, 6 bases. The germline V and J ends were trimmed by 2 bases and 2 bases, with 11 bases remaining between them. The CDR3 extends over 14 amino acids. Germline lookup yields CDR1 SGHRS and CDR2 YFSETQ. The CDR3 DNA sequence: TGCGCCAGCAGCTTACAGGCGGGGACCTACGAGCAGTACTTC. Amino acid sequence: CASSLQAGTYEQYF.

This clonotype was seen many times. V and J are TRBV20-1 and TRBJ1-5; tentatively, D is TRBD1 (6 bases). V lost 6 bases, J lost 6 bases, and 15 bases lay in between. Germline CDR1 and CDR2: DFQATT and SNEGSKA (reference sequence). There are 13 residues in the CDR3. CDR3 nucleotide sequence: TGCAGTGCGACAGGACACGTCGGTCAGCCCCAGCATTTT. This sequence encodes CSATGHVGQPQHF.

This clonotype was seen ten or more times. J is TRBJ1-3 and V is TRBV3-1, with D hard to call. The V gene lost 4 bases and the J gene lost 4 bases, with 20 bases spanning the gap. This CDR3 has 17 residues. The germline V gene has CDR1 LGHDT and CDR2 YNNKEL (reference sequence). The chain's CDR3 is CASSLEQSATLGNTIYF. For the CDR3, the DNA is TGTGCCAGCAGCCTCGAGCAATCCGCTACCCTCGGAAACACCATATATTTT.

As regards this clonotype: A read error may be the cause here, since a much bigger clone is one base away. The J gene is TRBJ1-1, the V gene TRBV9; 8 nucleotides line up with TRBD1. Germline values: CDR1 SGDLS, CDR2 YYNGEE. The length of the CDR3 is 15 residues. DNA for the CDR3: TGTGCCAGCAGCGTCGGACAGGGTCGTAACACTAAAGCTTTCTTT. Translation: CASSVGQGRNTKAFF.

This clonotype was observed many times. The V and J genes are TRBV5-4 and TRBJ2-7; the match to TRBD2 covers 7 bases. The CDR3 is 14 residues long. The V gene's germline CDR1 is SGHNT and CDR2 YYREEE (reference sequence). The J segment lost 3 bases and the V segment lost 4 bases, leaving 7 bases of the junction unmatched. The CDR3 coding sequence is TGTGCCAGCAGCCCAGCCCCGGGGGGCTACGAGCAGTACTTC. Amino acids: CASSPAPGGYEQYF.

The chain has TRBV6-5 and TRBJ1-5; D remains ambiguous. V was pared by 0 bases and J by 2 bases, with 11 bases between. The CDR3 is 16 amino acids. Per the germline V gene, CDR1 is MNHEY and CDR2 is SVGAGI. CDR3 sequence: CASSYSRARGNQPQHF. CDR3 DNA: TGTGCCAGCAGTTACTCGAGGGCGAGGGGCAATCAGCCCCAGCATTTT.

The chain uses TRBV6-1 and TRBJ2-1; 9 bases map to TRBD2. The junction had 15 bases not matched to a gene; V was cut back by 8 bases and J by 4 bases. Germline CDR1 and CDR2: MNHNS and SASEGT. The CDR3 consists of 17 residues. This CDR3 reads CASRVGGISGRYNEQFF. DNA of the CDR3: TGTGCCAGCCGCGTCGGAGGGATTAGCGGGAGATACAATGAGCAGTTCTTC.

This clonotype was recorded at least ten times. V usage is TRBV5-5 and J usage is TRBJ1-1, with D unclear. Trimming took 4 bases from V and 7 from J, leaving 11 bases between them. The CDR3 runs to 12 residues. Germline lookup yields CDR1 SGHKS and CDR2 YYEKEE (reference sequence). The CDR3 sequence: CASSDRQFEAFF. The CDR3, as DNA: TGTGCCAGCAGCGATAGACAATTTGAAGCTTTCTTT.

The V gene is TRBV6-1, the J gene TRBJ1-2; TRBD1 might be the D (5 bases). The germline V gene has CDR1 MNHNS and CDR2 SASEGT. V gave up 7 bases and J gave up 2 bases, with 11 bases separating them. The CDR3 contains 13 residues. CDR3 sequence (DNA): TGTGCCAGCACCACAGGAATCAACTATGGCTACACCTTC. Protein sequence: CASTTGINYGYTF.

This rearrangement joins TRBV21-1 to TRBJ1-1; the D call in the table, TRBD1, was not verified against the DNA. TRBV21-1 is noted as a pseudogene. The CDR3 runs 16 residues. CDR3 in amino acids: CASSKGGAGGLTEAFF. CDR3 nucleotide sequence: TGTGCCAGCAGCAAAGGTGGGGCAGGGGGACTCACTGAAGCTTTCTTT.

This clonotype appeared a few times. V is TRBV12-3 or TRBV12-4 and J is TRBJ1-2; no reliable D call. With 3 bases removed from V and 3 bases from J, the gap between germline ends came to 11 bases. This CDR3 is 14 amino acids long. The CDR3 spells CASSLDSWDYGYTF. The CDR3 region has the DNA TGTGCCAGCAGTTTGGATTCGTGGGACTATGGCTACACCTTC.